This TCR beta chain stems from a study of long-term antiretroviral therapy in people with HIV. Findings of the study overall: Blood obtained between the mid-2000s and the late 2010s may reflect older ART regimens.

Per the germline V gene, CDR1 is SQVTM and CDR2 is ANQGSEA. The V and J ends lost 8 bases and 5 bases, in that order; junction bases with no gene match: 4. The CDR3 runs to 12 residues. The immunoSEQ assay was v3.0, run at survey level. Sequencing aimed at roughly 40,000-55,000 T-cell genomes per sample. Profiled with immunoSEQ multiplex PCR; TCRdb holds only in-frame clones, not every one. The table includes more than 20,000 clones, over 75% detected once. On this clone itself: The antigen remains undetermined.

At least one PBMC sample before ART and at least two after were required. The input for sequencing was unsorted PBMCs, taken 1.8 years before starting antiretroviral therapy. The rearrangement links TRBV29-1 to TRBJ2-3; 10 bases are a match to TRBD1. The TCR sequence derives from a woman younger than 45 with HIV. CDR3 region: CSLWDRGDTQYF. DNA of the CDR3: TGCAGCCTCTGGGACAGGGGAGATACGCAGTATTTT.